The clone carrying this T cell receptor (beta chain) has a count of ten or more. These data originate in a study of T cells in Graves' hyperthyroidism and ophthalmopathy. RNA transcripts gave rise to amplified TCR beta CDR3 regions. HTBI primers were employed in a first-round RT-PCR of the TCR CDR3. TCRdb recomputed calls from the multiplex PCR reads with MiXCR, one row per CDR3 protein. The data hold roughly 640,000 distinct CDR3 sequences, with 16% observed a single time. Trimming removed 6 bases from V and 5 bases from J, with 16 bases in between. The germline gives CDR1 MDHEN, CDR2 SYDVKM. This CDR3 contains 14 residues.

The TCR sequence derives from a woman aged 35 to 49 with Graves' ophthalmopathy. V usage is TRBV28 and J usage is TRBJ1-2, with no clear D. What was sequenced was blood. The CDR3 DNA is TGTGCCAGCAGATTGGACTTCCGCGGGTATGGCTACACCTTC. It codes for CASRLDFRGYGYTF.